This passage covers 16 T cell receptor beta chains from one sample sequenced in a study of OX40 agonist ivuxolimab in advanced cancers. The protocol used for the library was the immunoSEQ multiplex PCR assay. Not all clones reach the TCRdb copy of this immuneACCESS table, which keeps in-frame sequences only. Checked studies attribute under half of the gap to unresolved V genes and leave the rest unexplained. The sample has about 63,000 clones on record, about 77% of them singletons. Roughly 1.5% of the sample goes to the ten largest clones. This sample comprised CD4+ or CD8+ T cells sorted from blood, obtained in a trial of the OX40 agonist ivuxolimab. The source is an adult with an advanced solid tumor such as melanoma, head and neck, liver or kidney cancer.

This clone has just one count. The chain uses TRBV10-3 and TRBJ2-7; a possible D gene is TRBD2 (6 bases). Trimming pared 6 bases from V and 4 bases from J, leaving 13 bases between. The CDR3 sequence is 13 residues long. Germline-derived CDR1 and CDR2 are ENHRY and SYGVKD. This CDR3 is CAISPRGSYEQYF. DNA for the CDR3: TGTGCCATCAGCCCTCGGGGGAGTTACGAGCAGTACTTC.

The chain employs TRBV5-1 and TRBJ2-5; D uncertain. Germline lookup yields CDR1 SGHRS and CDR2 YFSETQ. V was clipped by 3 bases and J by 5 bases, with 17 bases between them. The CDR3 extends over 15 amino acids. The CDR3 loop is CASSSSTVVSETQYF. The CDR3 DNA follows: TGCGCCAGCAGCTCCTCGACCGTAGTTAGCGAGACCCAGTACTTC.

V gene TRBV7-6 combines with J gene TRBJ2-1, with a tentative D call TRBD1 (5 bases). This CDR3 region has 13 residues. Germline lookup yields CDR1 SGHVS and CDR2 FNYEAQ. The V end lost 1 base, the J end lost 7 bases, and 8 bases lay between the germline ends. This CDR3 reads CASSLDRKNEQFF. The CDR3 bases are TGTGCCAGCAGCTTAGACAGGAAAAATGAGCAGTTCTTC.

The CDR3: CATSRADGNEQFF. In DNA, the CDR3 is TGTGCCACCAGCAGAGCAGACGGTAATGAGCAGTTCTTC. The chain employs TRBV15 and TRBJ2-1, with D unclear. Trimming removed 1 base at V and 7 bases at J, with 8 bases between. The CDR3 totals 13 residues. Per the germline V gene, CDR1 is LNHNV and CDR2 is YYDKDF (reference sequence).

The rearrangement joins TRBV7-9 to TRBJ1-1; TRBD1 might be the D (6 bases). Deletions cut 3 bases from V and 1 base from J, with 12 bases between. CDR1 is SEHNR, CDR2 FQNEAQ, per germline (reference sequence). The CDR3 spans 15 residues. CDR3 protein: CASSLAQGGNTEAFF. The CDR3 coding sequence is TGTGCCAGCAGCTTGGCACAGGGAGGGAACACTGAAGCTTTCTTT.

This chain joins TRBV6-5 and TRBJ1-5; TRBD1 aligns across 8 bases. The J segment lost 6 bases and the V segment lost 4 bases, leaving 5 bases of the junction unmatched. This CDR3 comprises 14 residues. CDR1 MNHEY and CDR2 SVGAGI come from the germline V gene. The CDR3 loop reads CASSSGGGGQPQHF. In DNA form, the CDR3 reads TGTGCCAGCAGTTCAGGGGGCGGGGGTCAGCCCCAGCATTTT.

This clone was observed once. The V gene is TRBV10-3, the J gene TRBJ2-6, with no clear D. Germline CDR1 ENHRY, CDR2 SYGVKD. The CDR3 loop spans 14 amino acids. Trimming left V 6 bases short and J 0 bases short, with 6 bases between. For the CDR3, the DNA is TGTGCCATCAGGGAGAGCTCTGGGGCCAACGTCCTGACTTTC. It codes for CAIRESSGANVLTF.

The genes are TRBV6-5 and TRBJ2-3; tentatively, D is TRBD1 (6 bases). The CDR3 totals 16 residues. Trimming cost V 2 bases and J 4 bases, with 16 bases left between them. Germline values: CDR1 MNHEY, CDR2 SVGAGI. DNA for the CDR3: TGTGCCAGCAGTTACGGGGACATGGGGCGCCCAGATACGCAGTATTTT. It yields the protein CASSYGDMGRPDTQYF.

A single count supports this clone. The V call is TRBV14, the J call TRBJ1-2; unclear D gene. CDR1 is SGHDN and CDR2 is FVKESK in the germline V gene. This CDR3 comprises 13 residues. V was clipped by 4 bases and J by 3 bases, with 9 bases between them. The CDR3 DNA reads TGTGCCAGCAGCCCTCAGGTGGACTATGGCTACACCTTC. This sequence encodes CASSPQVDYGYTF.

The count of this clone is one. The V gene is TRBV28, the J gene TRBJ2-7; 9 nucleotides align to TRBD1. The CDR3 has 15 amino acids. Germline V gives CDR1 MDHEN, CDR2 SYDVKM. V dropped 6 bases and J dropped 4; count of bases not matched to a gene: 10. CDR3 sequence reads: CASSPFGTGNYEQYF. CDR3 DNA sequence: TGTGCCAGCAGCCCCTTTGGGACAGGGAATTACGAGCAGTACTTC.

This chain joins TRBV7-9 and TRBJ1-2; possibly TRBD1 for D (5 bases). The V end lost 4 bases, the J end lost 4 bases, and 10 bases lay between the germline ends. Germline CDR1 and CDR2: SEHNR and FQNEAQ (reference sequence). CDR3 length: 13 residues. The CDR3 DNA is TGTGCCAGCAGCTCGACAGCCGTCTATGGCTACACCTTC. Amino acids: CASSSTAVYGYTF.

The V and J genes are TRBV9 and TRBJ1-3, with D unresolved. V gave up 2 bases and J gave up 3 bases, with 12 bases separating them. Germline CDR1 SGDLS, CDR2 YYNGEE. This CDR3 comprises 15 residues. CDR3 in DNA: TGTGCCAGCAGCGTTTCCGGGCAAGGTGGAAACACCATATATTTT. Residues: CASSVSGQGGNTIYF. Supplemented by reference TRBV9 and TRBJ1-3, the full variable domain reads DSGVTQTPKHLITATGQRVTLRCSPRSGDLSVYWYQQSLDQGLQFLIQYYNGEERAKGNILERFSAQQFPDLHSELNLSSLELGDSALYFCASSVSGQGGNTIYFGEGSWLTVV.

This clone has a handful of counts. The chain uses TRBV11-3 and TRBJ2-7; D is tentatively TRBD1 or TRBD2 (5 bases each). CDR3 length equals 14 residues. Trimming took off 5 bases at V and 6 bases at J, with 17 bases between the two ends. The germline V gene has CDR1 SGHNT and CDR2 YENEEA. The DNA for the CDR3 is TGTGCCAGCAGCCTCGGGGCAGGGTATTTCGAGCAGTACTTC. This sequence encodes CASSLGAGYFEQYF.

The sample holds a few counts of this clone. This chain links TRBV19 with TRBJ1-4; D unresolved. Deletions cut 3 bases from V and 4 bases from J, with 12 bases between. CDR1 LNHDA and CDR2 SQIVND come from the germline V gene (reference sequence). The CDR3 extends over 15 amino acids. This CDR3 is CASSIRTDNNEKLFF. The CDR3 DNA reads as TGTGCCAGTAGTATCCGCACGGATAATAATGAAAAACTGTTTTTT.

In its sample, this clone was seen once. V is TRBV2 and J is TRBJ1-1, with D tentatively TRBD1 (6 bases). This CDR3 region has 13 residues. Per germline, CDR1 SNHLY and CDR2 FYNNEI. Trimming took off 6 bases at V and 1 base at J, with 9 bases between the two ends. The CDR3 DNA sequence: TGTGCCAGCAGATCGGACAGGAACACTGAAGCTTTCTTT. Its translation is CASRSDRNTEAFF.

The chain is built from TRBV11-2 and TRBJ1-1, with a possible D match to TRBD1 (5 bases). This CDR3 is 15 amino acids long. Trimming shortened V by 9 bases and J by 1 base, and 18 bases separated the two germline ends. Germline CDR1 is SGHAT and CDR2 is FQNNGV. The CDR3 protein is CARIIWGEQNTEAFF. Here the CDR3 DNA reads TGTGCCAGAATAATTTGGGGGGAGCAGAACACTGAAGCTTTCTTT.